This T cell receptor (beta chain) was documented in a study of immune cell composition in non-small cell lung cancer. Normal lung was taken at the farthest possible site, at least 3 cm from tumour. Template was genomic DNA from frozen, unsorted single-cell suspensions. TCRdb keeps only in-frame clones here, not all; method: immunoSEQ multiplex PCR. The sample lists about 3,100 clones; 71% were seen once. These data also featured in a second study, about CD4 T cells in lung cancer. That work contributes: Four resected stage I-III patients provided tumor and non-adjacent lung tissue. Aged 60 to 69, patients had adenocarcinoma or squamous cell carcinoma. In vitro naive T-cell priming might explain some blood-derived responses.

This TCR was sampled from a human donor with non-small cell lung cancer. Sequencing was done on a sample of non-adjacent lung tissue.

The CDR3 DNA is TGCGCCAGCAGCCAAGATGAGGGACTAGCGGTGACCGGGGAGCTGTTTTTT. Translation gives CASSQDEGLAVTGELFF. J is TRBJ2-2 and V is TRBV4-1, with 11 bases identical to TRBD2. Germline-derived CDR1 and CDR2 are MGHRA and YSYEKL. The trim removed 0 bases at V and 5 bases at J, leaving 5 bases unmatched. The CDR3 sequence is 17 residues long.